Below are 23 T cell receptor beta chains sequenced from a single sample in a study of technical replicates of blood from a handful of donors. This table comes from immunoSEQ multiplex PCR, and its TCRdb copy is limited to in-frame clones, with some not included. The table includes more than 65,000 clones, about 81% detected once. Specimen: PBMCs. The receptors come from a human donor in good health. Some clones in this sample may be carry-over from other donors' samples.

This clone was picked up one time. The chain employs TRBV6-6 and TRBJ1-2; TRBD1 matches at 8 bases. The CDR3 has 13 amino acids. After removal of 6 bases from V and 2 bases from J, the junction contained 2 bases not matched to a gene. Looked up from germline, CDR1 is MNHNY and CDR2 is SVGAGI (reference sequence). The CDR3 nucleotides are TGTGCCAGCAGACCAGGGGGCAACTATGGCTACACCTTC. It yields the protein CASRPGGNYGYTF.

The genes are TRBV25-1 and TRBJ1-1, with D possibly being TRBD1 (6 bases). CDR1 and CDR2 (germline): MGHDK, SYGVNS. The V end lost 6 bases, the J end lost 7 bases, and 15 bases lay between the germline ends. The CDR3 runs 13 residues. The CDR3 sequence: CASRDSHSLEAFF. CDR3 in DNA: TGTGCCAGCAGGGACAGCCACAGCCTTGAAGCTTTCTTT.

The genes are TRBV9 and TRBJ2-1, with 11 positions matching TRBD2. V trimming: 3 bases; J trimming: 4 bases; junction bases outside the gene matches: 9. Germline CDR1 SGDLS, CDR2 YYNGEE. This CDR3 is 17 amino acids long. The CDR3 region is CASSGVPSGRPYNEQFF. The CDR3 DNA is TGTGCCAGCAGCGGAGTTCCTAGCGGGAGGCCTTACAATGAGCAGTTCTTC. Full variable domain (remainder filled in from reference TRBV9 and TRBJ2-1): DSGVTQTPKHLITATGQRVTLRCSPRSGDLSVYWYQQSLDQGLQFLIQYYNGEERAKGNILERFSAQQFPDLHSELNLSSLELGDSALYFCASSGVPSGRPYNEQFFGPGTRLTVL.

This clone was seen a few times. The chain couples TRBV5-4 to TRBJ2-1; 7 bases align to TRBD2. V shed 4 bases, J shed 4 bases, and the junction held 11 bases outside the gene matches. Germline CDR1 SGHNT, CDR2 YYREEE (reference sequence). The CDR3 totals 16 residues. The CDR3 sequence is CASSGGGSDSYNEQFF. The CDR3 DNA follows: TGTGCCAGCAGCGGGGGGGGGTCTGACTCATACAATGAGCAGTTCTTC.

V usage is TRBV5-6 and J usage is TRBJ2-3; D remains unclear. The CDR3 loop spans 11 amino acids. Looked up from germline, CDR1 is SGHDT and CDR2 is YYEEEE. Deletions cut 4 bases from V and 9 bases from J, with 9 bases between. In DNA form, the CDR3 reads TGTGCCAGCAGCAAAGAGAGCACGCAGTATTTT. This encodes CASSKESTQYF.

This chain connects TRBV6-1 to TRBJ1-5; 7 nucleotides line up with TRBD1. After removal of 5 bases from V and 5 bases from J, the junction contained 3 bases not matched to a gene. This CDR3 has 13 residues. Germline V lookup: CDR1 MNHNS, CDR2 SASEGT. In DNA, the CDR3 is TGTGCCAGCAGTAGACAGGGTGATCAGCCCCAGCATTTT. This encodes CASSRQGDQPQHF.

This chain connects TRBV2 to TRBJ2-3; D possibly corresponds to TRBD2 (5 bases). The CDR3 spans 14 residues. The germline V and J ends were trimmed by 4 bases and 3 bases, with 11 bases remaining between them. Germline CDR1 is SNHLY and CDR2 is FYNNEI. CDR3 protein: CASSVGSGTDTQYF. For the CDR3, the DNA is TGTGCCAGCAGTGTGGGGAGTGGGACAGATACGCAGTATTTT.

V usage is TRBV30 and J usage is TRBJ2-7; 7 bases map to TRBD2. This CDR3 has 12 amino acids. Losses at the gene ends were 0 bases for V and 6 bases for J; bases not matched to a gene: 2. The germline V gene encodes CDR1 GTSNPN and CDR2 SVGIG (reference sequence). CDR3 amino acids: CAWSVGGVEQYF. CDR3 in DNA: TGTGCCTGGAGTGTGGGGGGGGTCGAGCAGTACTTC.

This sequence joins TRBV2 and TRBJ2-6; D not resolved. The ends were cut back, 5 bases at V and 0 bases at J, with 8 bases in the middle. The CDR3 has 15 residues. CDR1 is SNHLY, CDR2 FYNNEI, per germline. DNA of the CDR3: TGTGCCAGCAGTTCCCGGTCCTCTGGGGCCAACGTCCTGACTTTC. As protein: CASSSRSSGANVLTF.

The rearrangement joins TRBV9 to TRBJ2-7; 8 positions match TRBD2. The germline gives CDR1 SGDLS, CDR2 YYNGEE. This CDR3 has 15 amino acids. V shed 3 bases, J shed 7 bases, and the junction held 12 bases outside the gene matches. CDR3 in DNA: TGTGCCAGCAGCGCCGCTAGCGGGCCTGCCGGGGAGCAGTACTTC. As protein: CASSAASGPAGEQYF.

The J gene is TRBJ2-7, the V gene TRBV12-2; no DNA check was done on the table's D call, TRBD2. TRBV12-2 is a recognized pseudogene. The CDR3 has 15 amino acids. CDR3 sequence reads: CASRTSGIYWDEQYF. The CDR3 DNA is TGTGCAAGTCGCACTAGCGGGATTTATTGGGACGAGCAGTACTTC.

With respect to this clone: This sample also contains other DNA sequences that code for the same CDR3. The chain employs TRBV18 and TRBJ1-5, with 7 bases fitting TRBD1. Per the germline V gene, CDR1 is KGHSH and CDR2 is LQKENI. This CDR3 region has 14 residues. V was pared by 2 bases and J by 6 bases, with 4 bases of the junction left unmatched. In DNA form, the CDR3 reads TGTGCCAGCTCACCAGGGCAGGGGGGTCAGCCCCAGCATTTT. It is translated as CASSPGQGGQPQHF. The full variable domain, with the rest looked up from reference TRBV18 and TRBJ1-5, is NAGVMQNPRHLVRRRGQEARLRCSPMKGHSHVYWYRQLPEEGLKFMVYLQKENIIDESGMPKERFSAEFPKEGPSILRIQQVVRGDSAAYFCASSPGQGGQPQHFGDGTRLSIL.

The chain couples TRBV4-2 to TRBJ1-2, with 11 bases fitting TRBD1. Trimming took 1 base from V and 8 from J; bases not matched to a gene: 6. CDR1 is LGHNA, CDR2 YNFKEQ, per germline. This CDR3 has 15 amino acids. CDR3 bases: TGTGCCAGCAGCCAAGTAGGACAGGGGGCGGGGGGCTACACCTTC. Protein: CASSQVGQGAGGYTF.

V and J are TRBV19 and TRBJ1-6, with D hard to call. This CDR3 comprises 15 residues. The germline V gene encodes CDR1 LNHDA and CDR2 SQIVND (reference sequence). Trimming stripped 4 bases from V and 5 bases from J, with 12 bases between. The CDR3 loop is CASSNWEVDNSPLHF. The DNA of the CDR3 is TGTGCCAGTAGTAACTGGGAGGTCGATAATTCACCCCTCCACTTT.

This clone occurred once. The chain carries TRBV4-1 and TRBJ2-7; D possibly corresponds to TRBD1 (5 bases). This CDR3 comprises 15 residues. CDR1 is MGHRA and CDR2 is YSYEKL in the germline V gene. V was clipped by 4 bases and J by 2 bases, with 15 bases between them. CDR3 DNA: TGCGCCAGCAGCCTGGAACCGACAGCGACCTACGAGCAGTACTTC. Its protein is CASSLEPTATYEQYF.

The genes are TRBV14 and TRBJ1-2; D is unresolved. In germline, CDR1 is SGHDN, CDR2 FVKESK. This CDR3 has 12 amino acids. V was cut by 0 bases and J by 6 bases, with 5 bases left in between. Here the CDR3 reads CASSQDRHGYTF. The CDR3 DNA reads as TGTGCCAGCAGCCAAGACCGTCATGGCTACACCTTC.

This clone came up a few times. V usage is TRBV30 and J usage is TRBJ2-3; D gene uncertain. With 4 bases removed from V and 1 base from J, the gap between germline ends came to 9 bases. The CDR3 length is 13 residues. CDR1 and CDR2 (germline): GTSNPN, SVGIG (reference sequence). The CDR3 region has the DNA TGTGCCTGGACACAGATCCGCACAGATACGCAGTATTTT. Encoded protein: CAWTQIRTDTQYF.

The chain carries TRBV5-1 and TRBJ2-7; 7 bases are shared with TRBD1. The CDR3 consists of 15 residues. CDR1 SGHRS and CDR2 YFSETQ come from the germline V gene. Germline trimming cut 3 bases from V and 7 bases from J; bases unmatched to any gene: 13. CDR3 nucleotide sequence: TGCGCCAGCAGCTCAACCGGGACAGAGGGGCTGGAGCAGTACTTC. Its translation: CASSSTGTEGLEQYF.

The rearrangement uses TRBV5-1 and TRBJ2-1; 10 nucleotides match TRBD2. J was trimmed by 4 bases and V by 1 base; bases with no gene match: 8. The CDR3 covers 17 residues. In germline, CDR1 is SGHRS, CDR2 YFSETQ. CDR3 in amino acids: CASSLYSGGDPYNEQFF. The DNA for the CDR3 is TGCGCCAGCAGCTTGTACAGCGGGGGGGATCCTTACAATGAGCAGTTCTTC.

This clone was recorded once. V is TRBV27 and J is TRBJ2-3, with a tentative D call TRBD1 (6 bases). This CDR3 is built from 15 residues. V gave up 0 bases and J gave up 5 bases, with 12 bases separating them. Germline V gives CDR1 MNHEY, CDR2 SMNVEV (reference sequence). CDR3 residues: CASSLSGRGEDTQYF. The CDR3 DNA reads TGTGCCAGCAGTTTATCAGGCAGGGGCGAAGATACGCAGTATTTT.

This clone was counted only a few times. The chain combines TRBV15 with TRBJ1-5; D gene uncertain. Trimming removed 3 bases at V and 5 bases at J, with 11 bases between. CDR1 is LNHNV, CDR2 YYDKDF, per germline (reference sequence). This CDR3 region has 14 residues. CDR3 residues: CATSSNSRDQPQHF. The CDR3 DNA sequence: TGTGCCACCAGCAGTAATTCTCGGGATCAGCCCCAGCATTTT. The full variable domain, with the rest looked up from reference TRBV15 and TRBJ1-5, is DAMVIQNPRYQVTQFGKPVTLSCSQTLNHNVMYWYQQKSSQAPKLLFHYYDKDFNNEADTPDNFQSRRPNTSFCFLDIRSPGLGDTAMYLCATSSNSRDQPQHFGDGTRLSIL.

The rearrangement joins TRBV7-8 to TRBJ2-1; tentative D call: TRBD2 (6 bases). Germline CDR1 and CDR2: SGHVS and FQNEAQ. There are 17 residues in the CDR3. V was clipped by 4 bases and J by 3 bases, with 19 bases between them. The CDR3 spells CASSSSGLLKVYNEQFF. The CDR3 coding sequence is TGTGCCAGCAGCTCCAGCGGGCTGCTTAAGGTCTACAATGAGCAGTTCTTC.

The rearrangement joins TRBV30 to TRBJ1-2, with D uncertain. V was pared by 4 bases and J by 8 bases, with 11 bases between. CDR1 is GTSNPN and CDR2 is SVGIG in the germline V gene (reference sequence). CDR3 length: 11 amino acids. This CDR3 reads CAWIEVTGYTF. DNA for the CDR3: TGTGCCTGGATAGAGGTTACCGGCTACACCTTC.